The clone carrying this TCR beta chain was picked up many times. Its antigen is unidentified. Coverage ceases 3 residues before the CDR3 finishes, and the germline J gene fills in the end. The data were taken from a study of T cell clonality in common variable immunodeficiency. Findings of the study overall: Fewer TCRbeta clones were shared among CVID subjects than controls. CVID patient heterogeneity limited repertoire-clinical complication correlations. Reportedly, TCR beta sequences from common variable immunodeficiency showed fewer deletions and N-nucleotide insertions. TCRbeta clonality was increased in CVID versus healthy controls.

The protocol was immunoSEQ multiplex PCR, while the TCRdb copy is restricted to in-frame clones and leaves out a portion. The table lists over 55,000 clones, with no singletons. V lost 7 bases, J lost 4 bases, and 16 bases lay in between. Per germline, CDR1 SGHRS and CDR2 YFSETQ. This CDR3 contains 14 residues. The sequence came from a person between 18 and 75 years old in good health. The sample taken for sequencing was peripheral blood mononuclear cells. V usage is TRBV5-1 and J usage is TRBJ2-3; D perhaps matches TRBD2 (5 bases). The DNA read from the CDR3 is TGCGCCAGCGGATCAATTCAACTAGCAGATACG. It encodes CASGSIQLADT. The entire CDR3 sequence reads CASGSIQLADTQYF.